The 28 T cell receptor beta chains below were found in one sample sequenced in a study of blood T cell repertoires in COVID-19. Repertoires were generated with immunoSEQ multiplex PCR, while TCRdb's copy carries only in-frame clones and drops some. The data hold approximately 200,000 clones, with almost 80% observed a single time. Sequenced material: peripheral blood. These receptors all stem from a man between 60 and 75 years old with active or convalescent COVID-19.

In this sample, this clone turned up a few times. The V call is TRBV5-1, the J call TRBJ2-2; TRBD2 agrees at 7 bases. Germline V gene sequence: CDR1 SGHRS, CDR2 YFSETQ. The junction had 3 bases not matched to a gene; V was cut back by 0 bases and J by 1 base. The CDR3 runs to 16 residues. Here the CDR3 DNA reads TGCGCCAGCAGCTTGGATCCTAGCGGGAACACCGGGGAGCTGTTTTTT. Translation gives CASSLDPSGNTGELFF.

Note on this clone: The germline gene is not matched at one end of the junction; a read error may be the cause. The chain recombines TRBV5-4 with TRBJ2-7, with TRBD1 matching over 8 bases. The germline gives CDR1 SGHNT, CDR2 YYREEE (reference sequence). The length of the CDR3 is 17 residues. In DNA form, the CDR3 reads TGTGCCAGCAGCTCCACCCCCAAAAAGGACAGGGAGGCGTCGGTAAACTTC. It codes for CASSSTPKKDREASVNF.

The V gene is TRBV2, the J gene TRBJ2-5; TRBD2 aligns across 9 bases. There are 13 residues in the CDR3. The J segment lost 5 bases and the V segment lost 10 bases, leaving 8 bases of the junction unmatched. Per the germline V gene, CDR1 is SNHLY and CDR2 is FYNNEI. The CDR3 loop is CATSGAGGETQYF. CDR3 in DNA: TGTGCCACCTCTGGGGCGGGAGGGGAGACCCAGTACTTC.

The gene calls are TRBV29-1 and TRBJ1-1; D perhaps matches TRBD1 (6 bases). Germline values: CDR1 SQVTM, CDR2 ANQGSEA. CDR3 size: 12 residues. Between the trimmed V and J ends, which lost 8 bases and 4 bases, there was a span of 14 bases. CDR3 region: CSTGTSSTEAFF. The CDR3 nucleotides read TGCAGCACCGGGACATCAAGCACTGAAGCTTTCTTT.

The chain is built from TRBV7-9 and TRBJ2-4, with D possibly matching TRBD1 (6 bases). The CDR3 length is 16 residues. Trimming took off 0 bases at V and 1 base at J, with 10 bases between the two ends. Germline V gene sequence: CDR1 SEHNR, CDR2 FQNEAQ (reference sequence). The CDR3 coding sequence is TGTGCCAGCAGCTTAGCGTCAGGGGAGGCCAAAAACATTCAGTACTTC. Encoded protein: CASSLASGEAKNIQYF.

The chain is built from TRBV7-3 and TRBJ2-3, with D maybe TRBD2 (6 bases). Between the trimmed V and J ends, which lost 2 bases and 0 bases, there was a span of 12 bases. The CDR3 spans 16 residues. Germline V gene data show CDR1 as SGHTA and CDR2 as FQGTGA. CDR3 nucleotides: TGTGCCAGCAGCTTAGGGGCTAGCGTTAGCACAGATACGCAGTATTTT. Its protein is CASSLGASVSTDTQYF.

The V call is TRBV18, the J call TRBJ2-7; 11 bases fit TRBD2. Germline V gene lookup returns CDR1 KGHSH and CDR2 LQKENI. Unmatched junction bases numbered 12, after V lost 4 bases and J lost 1 base. The CDR3 covers 18 residues. In DNA form, the CDR3 reads TGTGCCAGCTCACTAAAACTTACTAGCGGGAGTCGATCCTACGAGCAGTACTTC. It yields the protein CASSLKLTSGSRSYEQYF.

This clone has only one observation. The chain combines TRBV2 with TRBJ1-2; D call uncertain. V was clipped by 2 bases and J by 2 bases, with 6 bases between them. This CDR3 is built from 13 residues. Germline loops: CDR1 SNHLY, CDR2 FYNNEI. The CDR3 protein is CASSEWQNYGYTF. As DNA, the CDR3 is TGTGCCAGCAGTGAATGGCAGAACTATGGCTACACCTTC.

The chain combines TRBV2 with TRBJ1-4; 7 bases are a match to TRBD1. Trimming at V came to 2 bases and at J to 8 bases, leaving 5 bases not matched to a gene. The CDR3 consists of 14 residues. Per the germline V gene, CDR1 is SNHLY and CDR2 is FYNNEI. DNA of the CDR3: TGTGCCAGCAGTGAAACAGGGGTTGGAGAAAAACTGTTTTTT. It translates to CASSETGVGEKLFF. Full variable domain (outside the CDR3, taken from reference TRBV2 and TRBJ1-4): EPEVTQTPSHQVTQMGQEVILRCVPISNHLYFYWYRQILGQKVEFLVSFYNNEISEKSEIFDDQFSVERPDGSNFTLKIRSTKLEDSAMYFCASSETGVGEKLFFGSGTQLSVL.

This clone occurred many times. This chain connects TRBV19 to TRBJ2-3; TRBD2 aligns across 8 bases. CDR1 and CDR2 (germline): LNHDA, SQIVND (reference sequence). CDR3 length equals 16 residues. Trimming removed 5 bases from V and 1 base from J; junction bases left unmatched: 8. In DNA form, the CDR3 reads TGTGCCAGTAGTCCCCGGGCAGCGGGAGGCACAGATACGCAGTATTTT. It yields the protein CASSPRAAGGTDTQYF.

V is TRBV28 and J is TRBJ1-2, with TRBD1 identical over 7 bases. Trimming cost V 4 bases and J 2 bases; bases outside gene matches: 4. The CDR3 covers 14 residues. CDR1 is MDHEN and CDR2 is SYDVKM in the germline V gene. The CDR3 loop reads CASSSRQGNYGYTF. CDR3 DNA sequence: TGTGCCAGCAGTTCTCGACAGGGCAACTATGGCTACACCTTC.

The chain recombines TRBV21-1 with TRBJ2-5; whether TRBD2, the table's D call, matches the DNA was not checked. TRBV21-1 counts as a pseudogene. CDR3 size: 16 residues. CDR3 DNA sequence: TGTGCCAGCAGCAAAAATCGGGGTGGACTGAGAGAGACCCAGTACTTC. Protein sequence: CASSKNRGGLRETQYF.

The chain uses TRBV5-3 and TRBJ1-2; D ambiguous. TRBV5-3 has ORF status, its function being uncertain. The CDR3 totals 16 residues. Between the trimmed V and J ends, which lost 4 bases and 5 bases, there was a span of 21 bases. The CDR3 DNA sequence: TGTGCCAGAAGCCCGGGAACGGGTCCCTCATGTTATGGCTACACCTTC. Protein product: CARSPGTGPSCYGYTF.

The chain carries TRBV6-1 and TRBJ2-5, with D perhaps TRBD1 (6 bases). The CDR3 has 15 amino acids. V was shortened by 1 base and J by 2 bases, with 11 bases between the two germline ends. Germline V gene data show CDR1 as MNHNS and CDR2 as SASEGT. The CDR3 protein is CASSEGTVGQETQYF. In DNA form, the CDR3 reads TGTGCCAGCAGTGAAGGGACAGTCGGACAAGAGACCCAGTACTTC.

Details on this clone: The same CDR3 also results from other DNA sequences found in this sample. The chain is built from TRBV9 and TRBJ1-3, with no clear D. Trimming took off 3 bases at V and 0 bases at J, with 7 bases between the two ends. This CDR3 is built from 14 residues. Germline values: CDR1 SGDLS, CDR2 YYNGEE. In nucleotides, the CDR3 is TGTGCCAGCAGCGGCGGGATCTCTGGAAACACCATATATTTT. It translates to CASSGGISGNTIYF.

CDR3 region: CASSYSQGRGYGYTF. DNA of the CDR3: TGTGCCAGCAGTTACTCGCAGGGGCGAGGCTATGGCTACACCTTC. This chain uses TRBV6-5 with TRBJ1-2; D is perhaps TRBD1 (6 bases). V lost 0 bases and J lost 4, with 12 bases in between. This CDR3 has 15 residues. The V gene's germline CDR1 is MNHEY and CDR2 SVGAGI.

The rearrangement links TRBV7-6 to TRBJ2-5; perhaps TRBD2 as D (6 bases). The germline V and J ends were trimmed by 4 bases and 4 bases, with 19 bases remaining between them. The CDR3 contains 16 residues. Germline CDR1 SGHVS, CDR2 FNYEAQ. CDR3 DNA: TGTGCCAGCAGCTCGGAGGGGCGGGGAGCCAGAGAGACCCAGTACTTC. This translates into CASSSEGRGARETQYF.

The chain recombines TRBV6-5 with TRBJ2-7; TRBD2 might be the D (5 bases). Germline lookup yields CDR1 MNHEY and CDR2 SVGAGI. The CDR3 totals 15 residues. Between the trimmed V and J ends, which lost 6 bases and 0 bases, there was a span of 15 bases. CDR3 sequence: CASRPDYKNSYEQYF. CDR3 nucleotide sequence: TGTGCCAGCAGGCCTGACTACAAAAACTCCTACGAGCAGTACTTC.

The rearrangement joins TRBV21-1 to TRBJ2-3; TRBD2 is the table's D call, not checked against the DNA. TRBV21-1 is termed a pseudogene. This CDR3 is 14 amino acids long. As DNA, the CDR3 is TGTGCCAGCACTTCTGGCGGGAGTGTGGATACGCAGTATTTT. Translating it yields CASTSGGSVDTQYF.

The rearrangement links TRBV30 to TRBJ2-5; TRBD2 matches 12 bases. Germline V gives CDR1 GTSNPN, CDR2 SVGIG (reference sequence). Germline trimming cut 4 bases from V and 5 bases from J; bases unmatched to any gene: 5. The CDR3 loop spans 14 amino acids. The CDR3 DNA reads TGTGCCTGGACTAGCGGGAGGGCGGGGGAGACCCAGTACTTC. Residues: CAWTSGRAGETQYF.

The chain carries TRBV6-2 or TRBV6-3 and TRBJ2-1; 11 bases fit TRBD2. V lost 4 bases and J lost 1; bases outside the gene matches: 6. CDR1 and CDR2 (germline): MNHEY, SVGEGT. The CDR3 totals 17 residues. In DNA form, the CDR3 reads TGTGCCAGCAGTTTCGGGAGACTAGCGGGATCCTACAATGAGCAGTTCTTC. Its translation is CASSFGRLAGSYNEQFF.

The table lists this clone with a few counts. CDR3 loop: CASSFATGVHSGANVLTF. CDR3 sequence (DNA): TGTGCCAGCAGTTTTGCGACAGGGGTTCACTCTGGGGCCAACGTCCTGACTTTC. The rearrangement joins TRBV28 to TRBJ2-6; 8 nucleotides line up with TRBD1. J lost 0 bases, V lost 3 bases, and 7 bases had no gene match. CDR3 length: 18 amino acids. Per the germline V gene, CDR1 is MDHEN and CDR2 is SYDVKM.

The genes are TRBV18 and TRBJ2-1; 8 bases are a match to TRBD2. This CDR3 spans 12 amino acids. J lost 7 bases, V lost 4 bases, and 0 bases had no gene match. CDR1 and CDR2 from the germline V gene are KGHSH and LQKENI. CDR3 sequence (DNA): TGTGCCAGCTCACTAGCGGGGAATGAGCAGTTCTTC. It codes for CASSLAGNEQFF.

The V and J genes are TRBV2 and TRBJ2-1, with TRBD2 matching 10 bases. V was pared by 6 bases and J by 3 bases, with 5 bases of the junction left unmatched. The CDR3 spans 15 residues. In germline, CDR1 is SNHLY, CDR2 FYNNEI. CDR3 in DNA: TGTGCCAGCAGGTCTAAGCGGGAGGGCTACAATGAGCAGTTCTTC. Amino acid sequence: CASRSKREGYNEQFF.

This chain joins TRBV24-1 and TRBJ1-5, with TRBD1 identical over 8 bases. The CDR3 totals 16 residues. V was clipped by 4 bases and J by 0 bases; unmatched bases: 4. CDR1 is KGHDR and CDR2 is SFDVKD in the germline V gene. The CDR3, as DNA: TGTGCCACCAGTGAGGGACAGGTTATTAGCAATCAGCCCCAGCATTTT. Its protein product is CATSEGQVISNQPQHF.

The chain uses TRBV7-9 and TRBJ1-1; no definite D call. The V end was cut by 1 base, the J end by 8 bases, with 5 bases between. CDR1 is SEHNR and CDR2 is FQNEAQ in the germline V gene (reference sequence). CDR3 length equals 11 residues. The CDR3 DNA reads TGTGCCAGCAGCTTAGTATTGGAAGCTTTCTTT. Translated, it gives CASSLVLEAFF.

The CDR3 region has the DNA TGTGCCAGCAGCTTGCAGGAGGGGCGCGAGATTTTCTTT. This sequence encodes CASSLQEGREIFF. This sequence joins TRBV5-4 and TRBJ1-1, with D perhaps matching TRBD1 (5 bases). Per germline, CDR1 SGHNT and CDR2 YYREEE (reference sequence). The CDR3 length is 13 residues. The germline V and J ends were trimmed by 1 base and 13 bases, with 17 bases remaining between them.

This chain links TRBV19 with TRBJ1-3; D unresolved. Trimming removed 1 base at V and 0 bases at J, with 7 bases between. The CDR3 has 15 residues. Germline V CDR1 and CDR2: LNHDA, SQIVND (reference sequence). The CDR3 coding sequence is TGTGCCAGTAGTATAGGGGCGAGCTCTGGAAACACCATATATTTT. It specifies CASSIGASSGNTIYF.